This T cell receptor beta chain was captured in a study of blood T cell repertoires in COVID-19. Study overall: T cells, B-cell-depleted T cells, or PBMCs supplied cDNA or gDNA.

Per the original methods: By means of reference gene primer amplification, nucleated cell counts were estimated. Sequencing was performed with immunoSEQ multiplex PCR; in TCRdb, only in-frame clones are kept and a portion is missing. That table is the source of V, J and clone size, and D and trimming were worked out from the DNA. This table holds under 350,000 clones, about 86% found once. Cohorts were determined from participant-reported clinical history. The CDR3 is made up of 14 amino acids. Germline V gene lookup returns CDR1 SNHLY and CDR2 FYNNEI. V trimming: 7 bases; J trimming: 0 bases; junction bases outside the gene matches: 4.

Sequencing was performed on PBMCs or T cells enriched from blood (not recorded which). The receptor comes from a woman between 35 and 50 years old with acute COVID-19. The chain links TRBV2 to TRBJ2-7, with 9 bases aligning to TRBD2. CDR3 loop: CASTPSGTSYEQYF. The DNA for the CDR3 is TGTGCCAGCACCCCTAGCGGGACCTCCTACGAGCAGTACTTC.